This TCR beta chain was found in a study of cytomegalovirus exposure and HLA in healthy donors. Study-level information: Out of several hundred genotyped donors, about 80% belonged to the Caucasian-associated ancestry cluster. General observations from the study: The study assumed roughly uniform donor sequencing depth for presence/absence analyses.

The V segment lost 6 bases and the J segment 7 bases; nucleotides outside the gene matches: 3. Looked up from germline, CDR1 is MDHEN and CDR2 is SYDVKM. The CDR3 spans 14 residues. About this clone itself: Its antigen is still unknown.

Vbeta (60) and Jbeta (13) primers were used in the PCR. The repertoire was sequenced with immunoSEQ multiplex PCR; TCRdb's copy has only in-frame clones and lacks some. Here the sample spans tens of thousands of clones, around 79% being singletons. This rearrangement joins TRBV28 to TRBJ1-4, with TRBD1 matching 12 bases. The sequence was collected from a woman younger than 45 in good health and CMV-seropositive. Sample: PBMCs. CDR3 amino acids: CASRGTGGSEKLFF. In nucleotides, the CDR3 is TGTGCCAGCAGGGGGACAGGGGGCAGTGAAAAACTGTTTTTT.